This passage covers 8 T cell receptor beta chains from one sample sequenced in a study of human T cells and chemical hapten exposure. TCRdb ran MiXCR on the RACE reads and lists one entry per CDR3 protein. The sample shows some 90,000 distinct CDR3 sequences, under 13% of them seen only once. Time point reported: patch test 3, about 24 weeks after DPC sensitization. Sample treatment: therapeutic diphenylcyclopropenone sensitization with weekly scalp DPC. Material: whole blood, obtained in connection with sensitization to the hapten diphenylcyclopropenone (DPC). The source is a woman in her twenties or thirties with alopecia areata. Some clones in this sample may be carry-over from other donors' samples.

This clonotype was recorded at least ten times. The chain is built from TRBV11-2 and TRBJ2-2; weak D call: TRBD1 (6 bases). V was pared by 5 bases and J by 5 bases, with 15 bases between. The germline V gene encodes CDR1 SGHAT and CDR2 FQNNGV. The CDR3 consists of 15 residues. CDR3 region: CASSQGRSRTGELFF. CDR3 DNA: TGTGCCAGCAGCCAGGGGCGCTCTAGGACCGGGGAGCTGTTTTTT.

This clonotype has a count of ten or more. The genes are TRBV4-1 and TRBJ1-5; TRBD1 agrees at 8 bases. This CDR3 region has 16 residues. CDR1 and CDR2 (germline): MGHRA, YSYEKL. Trimming cost V 0 bases and J 4 bases; bases outside gene matches: 5. The chain's CDR3 is CASSQEVGQANQPQHF. The CDR3 DNA reads TGCGCCAGCAGCCAAGAAGTGGGACAGGCTAATCAGCCCCAGCATTTT.

The V and J genes are TRBV9 and TRBJ1-6; TRBD1 might be the D (6 bases). The CDR3 loop spans 15 amino acids. Germline-derived CDR1 and CDR2 are SGDLS and YYNGEE. V gave up 4 bases and J gave up 10 bases, with 18 bases separating them. CDR3 DNA: TGTGCCAGCAGCAAAGGAACAGGGCCTACCTCACCCCTCCACTTT. Protein product: CASSKGTGPTSPLHF.

This clonotype was seen once. The chain employs TRBV7-6 and TRBJ2-5, with 7 positions matching TRBD1. The ends lost 1 base at V and 3 bases at J; junction bases unmatched: 8. Germline V gene data show CDR1 as SGHVS and CDR2 as FNYEAQ. The CDR3 has 16 amino acids. The CDR3 bases are TGTGCCAGCAGCTTAGGCAGGGGTCAGGGGGAAGAGACCCAGTACTTC. The encoded protein is CASSLGRGQGEETQYF.

This clonotype appeared a few times. J is TRBJ1-1 and V is TRBV2; D gene unclear. This CDR3 comprises 12 residues. In germline, CDR1 is SNHLY, CDR2 FYNNEI. With 4 bases removed from V and 1 base from J, the gap between germline ends came to 4 bases. CDR3: CASSVGNTEAFF. The CDR3 bases are TGTGCCAGCAGTGTTGGGAACACTGAAGCTTTCTTT.

This clonotype was seen ten or more times. The rearrangement joins TRBV6-2 or TRBV6-3 to TRBJ2-7; 13 bases match TRBD2. This CDR3 contains 20 residues. The trim removed 4 bases at V and 4 bases at J, leaving 19 bases unmatched. Germline values: CDR1 MNHEY, CDR2 SVGEGT. CDR3 in DNA: TGTGCCAGCAGTTCCCGCTTCGAGGGGTGGACTAGCGGGAGAGTTTACGAGCAGTACTTC. Residues: CASSSRFEGWTSGRVYEQYF.

This clonotype has at least ten counts. The chain has TRBV12-3 or TRBV12-4 and TRBJ1-6; D is possibly TRBD1 (6 bases). V shed 1 base and J shed 10 bases, with 11 bases lying between them. There are 14 residues in the CDR3. The CDR3 DNA follows: TGTGCCAGCAGTTTAGAATGGGGGGGCTCACCCCTCCACTTT. The encoded protein is CASSLEWGGSPLHF.

The J gene is TRBJ2-1, the V gene TRBV3-1; TRBD2 agrees at 9 bases. Germline-derived CDR1 and CDR2 are LGHDT and YNNKEL (reference sequence). The CDR3 is 15 residues long. Losses at the gene ends were 1 base for V and 9 bases for J; bases not matched to a gene: 7. The CDR3 region is CASSQGSGSRGEQFF. In DNA form, the CDR3 reads TGTGCCAGCAGCCAAGGTAGCGGGAGCCGGGGTGAGCAGTTCTTC.